The rows below give T cell receptor beta chains drawn from one sample of a study of cytotoxic CD8 clonotypes in ibrutinib-treated CLL. The data were produced by immunoSEQ multiplex PCR, yet TCRdb's version contains in-frame clones alone and is incomplete. The sample includes tens of thousands of clones, 57% of them seen just once. The sample in question was PBMCs, obtained before ibrutinib treatment. All receptors derive from a human donor with chronic lymphocytic leukemia. The CDR3 runs from the conserved cysteine through the conserved F or W. The D gene is left open where the match is weak. The size field is filled for only some rows; it gives once, few, many or a size class.

TRBD2	TRBV5-1	few	18	TRBJ2-2	CASSLGLAGALFTGELFF	TGCGCCAGCAGCTTGGGGCTAGCGGGGGCCCTCTTCACCGGGGAGCTGTTTTTT
-	TRBV6-5	-	16	TRBJ1-6	CASSYVGGLRGSPLHF	TGTGCCAGCAGTTACGTGGGGGGCCTAAGGGGTTCACCCCTCCACTTT
TRBD2	TRBV12-5	-	14	TRBJ2-1	CASGLGGLAGEQFF	TGTGCTAGTGGTTTGGGAGGACTAGCCGGTGAGCAGTTCTTC
-	TRBV5-1	few	12	TRBJ1-2	CASSKVGHGYTF	TGCGCCAGCAGCAAGGTTGGGCATGGCTACACCTTC
-	TRBV6-1	medium-sized	14	TRBJ1-5	CASSGWGDNQPQHF	TGTGCCAGCAGCGGCTGGGGGGATAATCAGCCCCAGCATTTT
-	TRBV19	few	15	TRBJ1-5	CASSIRPEAYQPQHF	TGTGCCAGTAGTATAAGGCCGGAGGCGTATCAGCCCCAGCATTTT
TRBD1	TRBV18	-	16	TRBJ2-5	CASSPPPRQGRETQYF	TGTGCCAGCTCACCTCCACCGAGACAGGGGAGGGAGACCCAGTACTTC
-	TRBV29-1	-	15	TRBJ2-7	CSVDLGVGPAYEQYF	TGCAGCGTTGATTTAGGGGTGGGGCCCGCCTACGAGCAGTACTTC
-	TRBV19	-	14	TRBJ1-2	CASSMIDPGQGYTF	TGTGCCAGTAGTATGATCGACCCCGGGCAGGGCTACACCTTC
TRBD2	TRBV10-3	once	13	TRBJ2-3	CALAAAGTDTQYF	TGTGCCCTAGCGGCGGCAGGGACAGATACGCAGTATTTT
-	TRBV29-1	-	11	TRBJ2-1	CSVRKGYEQFF	TGCAGCGTTCGGAAGGGGTATGAGCAGTTCTTC
-	TRBV11-3	-	13	TRBJ2-1	CASSRSAYNEQFF	TGTGCCAGCAGCAGGAGTGCCTACAATGAGCAGTTCTTC
-	TRBV7-6	few	15	TRBJ2-2	CASSLMRSNTGELFF	TGTGCCAGCAGCTTAATGCGGAGTAACACCGGGGAGCTGTTTTTT
-	TRBV29-1	-	14	TRBJ2-2	CSVKTGPDTGELFF	TGCAGCGTAAAGACTGGGCCGGACACCGGGGAGCTGTTTTTT
-	TRBV10-2	-	14	TRBJ1-2	CASSESGGPYGYTF	TGCGCCAGCAGTGAGTCGGGGGGGCCTTATGGCTACACCTTC
-	TRBV11-2	-	15	TRBJ2-3	CASSLGLGITDTQYF	TGTGCCAGCAGCTTAGGACTGGGTATCACAGATACGCAGTATTTT
-	TRBV5-6	-	17	TRBJ2-7	CASSFLRSRRALYEQYF	TGTGCCAGCAGCTTTCTTCGGTCCCGGAGGGCCCTATACGAGCAGTACTTC
-	TRBV4-1	-	15	TRBJ2-7	CASSQEIASTYEQYF	TGCGCCAGCAGCCAAGAGATAGCCTCGACCTACGAGCAGTACTTC
TRBD2	TRBV28	once	15	TRBJ2-7	CASSSGGAAENEQYF	TGTGCCAGCAGTTCGGGAGGGGCGGCGGAAAACGAGCAGTACTTC
-	TRBV10-3	-	14	TRBJ2-1	CAISPGLSYNEQFF	TGTGCCATCAGTCCGGGCCTATCCTACAATGAGCAGTTCTTC
-	TRBV19	-	13	TRBJ2-7	CASSINGAYEQYF	TGTGCCAGTAGTATTAACGGAGCCTACGAGCAGTACTTC
TRBD1	TRBV5-4	-	14	TRBJ2-7	CASSREGAVREQYF	TGTGCCAGCAGCCGAGAGGGGGCCGTTCGAGAGCAGTACTTC
TRBD1	TRBV5-1	-	16	TRBJ1-5	CASSINPGQGGQPQHF	TGCGCCAGCAGCATTAACCCGGGACAGGGGGGTCAGCCCCAGCATTTT
-	TRBV13	-	14	TRBJ1-1	CASSLEGRQTEAFF	TGTGCCAGCAGCTTAGAGGGGAGACAAACTGAAGCTTTCTTT
-	TRBV23-1	-	16	TRBJ1-1	CASSQSPAAENTEAFF	TGCGCCAGCAGTCAATCGCCAGCAGCAGAGAACACTGAAGCTTTCTTT
-	TRBV18	-	15	TRBJ1-5	CASSLDRARNQPQHF	TGTGCCAGCTCACTTGACAGAGCGCGCAATCAGCCCCAGCATTTT
-	TRBV2	-	12	TRBJ2-7	CASSGTQYEQYF	TGTGCCAGCAGTGGGACCCAATACGAGCAGTACTTC
-	TRBV7-9	-	16	TRBJ1-3	CASSLVGTLSGNTIYF	TGTGCCAGCAGCTTAGTAGGGACTTTATCTGGAAACACCATATATTTT
TRBD1	TRBV5-1	once	15	TRBJ2-7	CASSLAQGAFYEQYF	TGCGCCAGCAGCTTGGCGCAGGGGGCTTTTTACGAGCAGTACTTC
-	TRBV28	-	15	TRBJ2-5	CASSLGDGQWETQYF	TGTGCCAGCAGTTTGGGGGATGGGCAGTGGGAGACCCAGTACTTC
-	TRBV10-3	-	17	TRBJ1-6	CAISESGKGKWNSPLHF	TGTGCCATCAGTGAGTCGGGTAAGGGCAAATGGAATTCACCCCTCCACTTT
TRBD2	TRBV14	-	16	TRBJ2-1	CASSQAGTSGHNEQFF	TGTGCCAGCAGCCAGGCCGGGACTAGCGGGCACAATGAGCAGTTCTTC
-	TRBV15	-	17	TRBJ2-7	CATSRVLGGGGSYEQYF	TGTGCCACCAGCAGGGTACTTGGGGGAGGAGGTTCCTACGAGCAGTACTTC
-	TRBV7-6	few	14	TRBJ2-7	CASSLRQEAYEQYF	TGTGCCAGCAGCTTAAGGCAGGAGGCCTACGAGCAGTACTTC
-	TRBV7-9	-	16	TRBJ2-2	CASSLVGFSNTGELFF	TGTGCCAGCAGCTTAGTAGGGTTTAGCAACACCGGGGAGCTGTTTTTT
TRBD2	TRBV7-6	few	17	TRBJ2-5	CASSLRSLAGGIETQYF	TGTGCCAGCAGCTTACGCAGTCTAGCGGGGGGAATAGAGACCCAGTACTTC
-	TRBV7-2	-	16	TRBJ2-2	CASSSQRPQGSGELFF	TGTGCCAGCAGCTCGCAACGACCCCAGGGTTCCGGGGAGCTGTTTTTT